This T cell receptor (beta chain) was profiled in a study of blood T cell repertoires in COVID-19. Enrollees, roughly 18 to 89 years old, lived in approximately 25 US areas. Original processing notes: The assay estimated nucleated cells by amplifying reference gene primers. The protocol was immunoSEQ multiplex PCR, while the TCRdb copy is restricted to in-frame clones and leaves out a portion. V, J and clone size are taken as reported in that table, and D and trimming were inferred from the DNA itself. The sample holds some 370,000 clones, about four fifths seen once. The specimen was PBMCs or T cells enriched from blood (not recorded which). The TCR originated in a woman between 45 and 65 years old who had recovered from COVID-19.

DNA for the CDR3: TGTGCCAGTAGTATAGAGCCAGAGAACACTGAAGCTTTCTTT. This encodes CASSIEPENTEAFF. V is TRBV19 and J is TRBJ1-1; D call uncertain. With 0 bases removed from V and 1 base from J, the gap between germline ends came to 6 bases. CDR1 LNHDA and CDR2 SQIVND come from the germline V gene (reference sequence). The CDR3 covers 14 residues. Using reference TRBV19 and TRBJ1-1 for the parts outside the CDR3, the full variable domain is DGGITQSPKYLFRKEGQNVTLSCEQNLNHDAMYWYRQDPGQGLRLIYYSQIVNDFQKGDIAEGYSVSREKKESFPLTVTSAQKNPTAFYLCASSIEPENTEAFFGQGTRLTVV.